Described below is a single T cell receptor (beta chain) sequence and its context. Antigen specificity is unknown. Unmatched junction bases numbered 8, after V lost 7 bases and J lost 6 bases. The CDR3 runs to 14 residues. Germline CDR1 is SQVTM and CDR2 is ANQGSEA. TCRdb reprocessed the reads via MiXCR and lists one record per CDR3 protein. The repertoire includes roughly 68,000 distinct CDR3 sequences, about 69% of them detected once, and 7.6% sits in the top ten. This sample was taken from a study of type 1 regulatory T cells. Sequencing was done on a sample of cultured T cells, either the whole culture or a sorted T cell fraction (not recorded which). The sample's subset: Tr1-enriched cell product generated in vitro against host alloantigens. This chain links TRBV29-1 with TRBJ2-1; TRBD2 matches 11 bases. The receptor's source is a human donor in good health. CDR3 loop: CSARRLAGFNEQFF. The CDR3 DNA reads TGCAGCGCCCGAAGACTAGCGGGGTTCAATGAGCAGTTCTTC.